There are a few counts of the clone carrying this T cell receptor (beta chain). The antigen remains unidentified. A second about 6 to 12 cycle PCR used barcoded and J-beta primers. TCRdb fed the 5' RACE reads into MiXCR, producing one record per CDR3 protein. The top ten hold over 2% of the sample, which has about 1.8 million distinct CDR3 sequences, approximately 50% seen once. This sample is part of a study of blood T cells in healthy people across ages. Overall study results and limits: Per million T cells, the diversity of TCR beta decreased roughly linearly as age advanced. When set beside aged donors, long-lived donors presented more naive CD4+ cells and higher diversity.

Trimming stripped 0 bases from V and 8 bases from J, with 13 bases between. CDR1 is LGHNA and CDR2 is YSLEER in the germline V gene. The CDR3 loop spans 14 amino acids. This receptor was obtained from a woman aged 40 to 49 in good health. This chain joins TRBV4-3 and TRBJ1-2; no firm D call. Sequenced input: blood. CDR3 residues: CASSQDSGVSGYTF. The CDR3 nucleotides read TGCGCCAGCAGCCAAGATAGCGGCGTCTCCGGCTACACCTTC.